What follows describes a single T cell receptor beta chain. These data originate in a study of Ad26.COV2.S vaccination and SARS-CoV-2 variants. This table comes from immunoSEQ multiplex PCR, and its TCRdb copy is limited to in-frame clones, with some not included. The data show fewer than 500,000 clones, around 91% seen once. After removal of 0 bases from V and 5 bases from J, the junction contained 10 bases not matched to a gene. This CDR3 comprises 17 residues. Germline values: CDR1 LNHNV, CDR2 YYDKDF (reference sequence). Regarding treatment: 15 to 20 received Ad26.COV2.S at low or high dose, single or two shots; about five received placebo; per-sample allocation not given. Each sample was drawn 63 days after the first injection (of vaccine or placebo).

This clonotype was obtained from a person between 18 and 65 years old who received the Ad26.COV2.S COVID-19 vaccine or a placebo. The chain has TRBV15 and TRBJ2-3; TRBD2 agrees at 8 bases. The starting material was peripheral blood, obtained in a trial of Ad26.COV2.S vaccine versus placebo. CDR3 residues: CATSRDLVGRGVDTQYF. Here the CDR3 DNA reads TGTGCCACCAGCAGAGATTTAGTCGGGAGGGGTGTAGATACGCAGTATTTT.